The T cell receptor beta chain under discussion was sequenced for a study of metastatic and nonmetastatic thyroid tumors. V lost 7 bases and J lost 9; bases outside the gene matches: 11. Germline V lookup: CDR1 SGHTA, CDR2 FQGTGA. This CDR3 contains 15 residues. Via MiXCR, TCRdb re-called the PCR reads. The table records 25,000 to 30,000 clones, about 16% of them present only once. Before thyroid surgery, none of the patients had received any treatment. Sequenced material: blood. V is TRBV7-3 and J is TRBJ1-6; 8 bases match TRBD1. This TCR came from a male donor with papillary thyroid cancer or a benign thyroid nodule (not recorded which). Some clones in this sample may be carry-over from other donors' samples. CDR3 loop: CASTFKAGGGSPLHF. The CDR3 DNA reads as TGTGCCAGCACCTTCAAGGCAGGGGGCGGTTCACCCCTCCACTTT.